This entry lists 11 T cell receptor beta chains sequenced from one sample in a study of blood T cell repertoires in COVID-19. The assay was immunoSEQ multiplex PCR, and TCRdb's table has in-frame clones only and misses some. The sample records 200,000 to 300,000 clones, roughly 86% being singletons. The source material was PBMCs or T cells enriched from blood (not recorded which). The receptors here all came from a woman aged 40 to 50 with acute COVID-19.

The chain employs TRBV28 and TRBJ2-7; possible D gene TRBD1, 6 bases. The CDR3 runs 15 residues. The V gene lost 2 bases and the J gene lost 6 bases, with 17 bases spanning the gap. The germline V gene encodes CDR1 MDHEN and CDR2 SYDVKM. CDR3 sequence reads: CASSLPVRGVGEQYF. CDR3 bases: TGTGCCAGCAGTTTACCCGTCAGGGGAGTCGGCGAGCAGTACTTC.

In this sample, this clone turned up once. The chain carries TRBV11-3 and TRBJ1-1; D is uncertain. The CDR3 is 11 amino acids. The V gene lost 2 bases and the J gene lost 5 bases, with 3 bases spanning the gap. Germline CDR1 is SGHNT and CDR2 is YENEEA. The CDR3 protein is CASSLLTEAFF. In nucleotides, the CDR3 is TGTGCCAGCAGCTTACTGACTGAAGCTTTCTTT.

V is TRBV5-1 and J is TRBJ2-7, with 9 bases aligning to TRBD1. With V trimmed by 2 bases and J by 2 bases, 5 bases remained unmatched. The CDR3 totals 15 residues. CDR1 is SGHRS and CDR2 is YFSETQ in the germline V gene. In DNA, the CDR3 is TGCGCCAGCAGCTTAGGTGGGACAGGGCCCTACGAGCAGTACTTC. It specifies CASSLGGTGPYEQYF.

The chain links TRBV15 to TRBJ1-6; D remains unclear. This CDR3 contains 17 residues. V lost 0 bases to trimming and J lost 7 bases, with 16 bases between them. Per the germline V gene, CDR1 is LNHNV and CDR2 is YYDKDF (reference sequence). Here the CDR3 DNA reads TGTGCCACCAGCAGAGATTCCTTAAGTGCAGTGAATTCACCCCTCCACTTT. It yields the protein CATSRDSLSAVNSPLHF.

The chain has TRBV19 and TRBJ2-1, with D possibly matching TRBD2 (6 bases). The CDR3 is 15 amino acids. The germline gives CDR1 LNHDA, CDR2 SQIVND (reference sequence). V was trimmed by 3 bases and J by 0 bases, leaving 9 bases between them. The CDR3 here is CASSIWGDSYNEQFF. Written as DNA, the CDR3 is TGTGCCAGTAGTATTTGGGGGGACTCCTACAATGAGCAGTTCTTC.

This clone was detected only a few times. The sample contains more than one DNA sequence encoding this CDR3. The chain links TRBV7-9 to TRBJ1-5; TRBD1 matches 10 bases. This CDR3 is 14 amino acids long. Germline CDR1 reads SEHNR; CDR2 reads FQNEAQ (reference sequence). The V segment lost 3 bases and the J segment 4 bases; nucleotides outside the gene matches: 0. The CDR3, as DNA: TGTGCCAGCAGCTTGGGACAGGGGAATCAGCCCCAGCATTTT. Translation: CASSLGQGNQPQHF.

This clone appeared a single time. The rearrangement uses TRBV5-1 and TRBJ2-7; 10 bases are a match to TRBD1. The CDR3 sequence is 17 residues long. V shed 1 base, J shed 2 bases, and the junction held 9 bases outside the gene matches. Germline values: CDR1 SGHRS, CDR2 YFSETQ. CDR3 residues: CASSLPGQGNWAYEQYF. The DNA for the CDR3 is TGCGCCAGCAGCTTGCCGGGACAGGGGAATTGGGCCTACGAGCAGTACTTC.

This clone turned up a few times. The chain combines TRBV9 with TRBJ2-7, with 15 bases fitting TRBD2. J was trimmed by 5 bases and V by 0 bases; bases with no gene match: 3. The CDR3 length is 16 residues. Looked up from germline, CDR1 is SGDLS and CDR2 is YYNGEE. CDR3 region: CASSVGGLAGGNEQYF. CDR3 DNA sequence: TGTGCCAGCAGCGTAGGGGGACTAGCGGGAGGTAACGAGCAGTACTTC.

V gene TRBV10-1 combines with J gene TRBJ2-1; D not resolved. V was shortened by 2 bases and J by 11 bases, with 10 bases between the two germline ends. CDR1 and CDR2 (germline): WNHNN, SYGVQD (reference sequence). The CDR3 totals 12 residues. The CDR3 loop reads CASSENHSKQFF. CDR3 bases: TGCGCCAGCAGTGAGAATCATAGCAAGCAGTTCTTC.

This clone has only a few counts. This chain uses TRBV7-9 with TRBJ1-5, with D tentatively TRBD1 (6 bases). Germline V gives CDR1 SEHNR, CDR2 FQNEAQ (reference sequence). V lost 1 base, J lost 7 bases, and 8 bases lay in between. The CDR3 extends over 13 amino acids. CDR3 sequence: CASSLDGQQPQHF. Written as DNA, the CDR3 is TGTGCCAGCAGCTTAGACGGACAGCAGCCCCAGCATTTT.

This rearrangement joins TRBV19 to TRBJ1-4; possibly TRBD1 for D (6 bases). Between the trimmed V and J ends, which lost 9 bases and 0 bases, there was a span of 14 bases. This CDR3 is built from 15 residues. Germline V gene data show CDR1 as LNHDA and CDR2 as SQIVND (reference sequence). The CDR3 protein is CARSRGVATNEKLFF. The CDR3 DNA follows: TGTGCCAGGAGCAGGGGAGTTGCAACTAATGAAAAACTGTTTTTT. Complete variable domain (other parts from reference TRBV19 and TRBJ1-4): DGGITQSPKYLFRKEGQNVTLSCEQNLNHDAMYWYRQDPGQGLRLIYYSQIVNDFQKGDIAEGYSVSREKKESFPLTVTSAQKNPTAFYLCARSRGVATNEKLFFGSGTQLSVL.